This entry concerns a single TCR beta chain. Diagnosis relied on clinical symptoms, serum thyroxine and TRAb, thyroid ultrasound and orbital computed tomography. RNA transcripts gave rise to amplified TCR beta CDR3 regions. An initial round of RT-PCR targeting the TCR CDR3 relied on the HTBI primer set. TCRdb itself ran the multiplex PCR reads through MiXCR, one entry per CDR3 protein. The sample gives about 180,000 distinct CDR3 sequences, around 15% of which show up once; around 29% is in the top ten. This specimen comes from a study of T cells in Graves' hyperthyroidism and ophthalmopathy. The germline V and J ends were trimmed by 1 base and 1 base, with 8 bases remaining between them. The CDR3 covers 15 residues. Germline CDR1 LGHNA, CDR2 YNFKEQ.

The sequence was obtained from a woman aged 50 to 60 with Graves' hyperthyroidism. The sequencing sample was made of blood. The chain combines TRBV4-2 with TRBJ1-3, with a weak D call TRBD1 (5 bases). The CDR3 DNA reads as TGTGCCAGCAGCCAAGTCTGGGGGTCTGGAAACACCATATATTTT. Translation gives CASSQVWGSGNTIYF.